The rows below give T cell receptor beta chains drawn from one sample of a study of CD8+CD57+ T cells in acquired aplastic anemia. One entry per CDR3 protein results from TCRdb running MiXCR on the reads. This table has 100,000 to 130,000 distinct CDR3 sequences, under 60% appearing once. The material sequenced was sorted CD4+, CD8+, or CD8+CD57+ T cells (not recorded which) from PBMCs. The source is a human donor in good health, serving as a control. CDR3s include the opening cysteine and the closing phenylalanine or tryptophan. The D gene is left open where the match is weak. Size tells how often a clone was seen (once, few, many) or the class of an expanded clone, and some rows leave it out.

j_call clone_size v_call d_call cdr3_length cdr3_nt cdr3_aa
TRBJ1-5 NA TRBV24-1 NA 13 TGTGCTCTCGAGATGGGGGACAATCAGCCCCAGCATTTT CALEMGDNQPQHF
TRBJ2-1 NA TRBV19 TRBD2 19 TGTGCCAGTAGTCGGACTAGCGGGGGCCACCGGCAAGCCTACAATGAGCAGTTCTTC CASSRTSGGHRQAYNEQFF
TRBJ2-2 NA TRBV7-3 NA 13 TGTGCCAGCAGCTTAGGTAGAACCGGGGAGCTGTTTTTT CASSLGRTGELFF
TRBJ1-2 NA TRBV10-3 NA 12 TGTGCCATCAACAGACAAGAGAATGGCTACACCTTC CAINRQENGYTF
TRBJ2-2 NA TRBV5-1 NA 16 TGCGCCAGCAGCCCAGTCAGCCGGACTAACACCGGGGAGCTGTTTTTT CASSPVSRTNTGELFF
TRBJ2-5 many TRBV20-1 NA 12 TGCAGTGCGGGGGGACAATCAGAGACCCAGTACTTC CSAGGQSETQYF
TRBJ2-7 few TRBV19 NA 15 TGTGCCAGTAGTATAGGGGCCGACGGTGGCTACGAGCAGTACTTC CASSIGADGGYEQYF
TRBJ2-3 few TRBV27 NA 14 TGTGCCAGCAGTTTCGTCGGGGAAGAGGATACGCAGTATTTT CASSFVGEEDTQYF
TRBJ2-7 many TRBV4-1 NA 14 TGCGCCAGCAGCCAGATGGGGGAATTCTACGAGCAGTACTTC CASSQMGEFYEQYF
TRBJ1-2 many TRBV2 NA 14 TGTGCCAGCAGTGACGGGGTGCTTAACTATGGCTACACCTTC CASSDGVLNYGYTF
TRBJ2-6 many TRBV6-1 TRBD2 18 TGTGCCAGCAGTGAAGTTGCGGGGGGGCTGACCGGGGCCAACGTCCTGACTTTC CASSEVAGGLTGANVLTF
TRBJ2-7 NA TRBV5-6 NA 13 TGTGCCAGCATCGTGGGTTCAGGTTACGAGCAGTACTTC CASIVGSGYEQYF
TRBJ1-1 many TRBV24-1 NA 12 TGTGCCACCAGTGAAGGCAGGGGAGAAGCTTTCTTT CATSEGRGEAFF
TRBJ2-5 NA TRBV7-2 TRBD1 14 TGTGCCAGCAGCTTAACAGGGGTCCAAGAGACCCAGTACTTC CASSLTGVQETQYF
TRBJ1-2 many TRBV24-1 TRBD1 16 TGTGCCACCAGTGATGCTACACAGGGGGCAAGGGAAGGCTACACCTTC CATSDATQGAREGYTF
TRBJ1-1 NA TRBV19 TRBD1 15 TGTGCCAGTAGTCACGGACAGGCCATGAACACTGAAGCTTTCTTT CASSHGQAMNTEAFF
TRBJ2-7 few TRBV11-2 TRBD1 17 TGTGCCAGCAGCTCCTACCTGGTGGGGACAGGGCACTACGAGCAGTACTTC CASSSYLVGTGHYEQYF
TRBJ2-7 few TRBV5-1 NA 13 TGCGCCAGCAGCTTCACTGGCACCAACGAGCAGTACTTC CASSFTGTNEQYF
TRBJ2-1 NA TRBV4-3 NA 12 TGCGCCAGCGGAGGGGCCGACAATGAGCAGTTCTTC CASGGADNEQFF
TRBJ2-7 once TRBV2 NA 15 TGTGCCAGCAGTGAATTCGTATTAACATCCTACGAGCAGTACTTC CASSEFVLTSYEQYF
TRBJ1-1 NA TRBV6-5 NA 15 TGTGCCAGCAGTTCCTCGCAGGGTTGGGGCACTGAAGCTTTCTTT CASSSSQGWGTEAFF
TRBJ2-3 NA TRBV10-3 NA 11 TGTGCCACCGGGGGAGGAGATACGCAGTATTTT CATGGGDTQYF
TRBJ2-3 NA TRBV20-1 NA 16 TGCAGTGCTAGGAGGTCACAGGGACCAAGCACAGATACGCAGTATTTT CSARRSQGPSTDTQYF
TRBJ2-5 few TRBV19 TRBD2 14 TGTGCCAGCAGCGCGGGGGGGAGCCAAGAGACCCAGTACTTC CASSAGGSQETQYF
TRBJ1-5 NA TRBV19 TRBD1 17 TGTGCCAGTAGTTTTTACCTGGGGCAGGGGGCGTATCAGCCCCAGCATTTT CASSFYLGQGAYQPQHF
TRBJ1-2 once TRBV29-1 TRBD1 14 TGCAGCGTCACCCCCGGGACAGGGGTCTATGGCTACACCTTC CSVTPGTGVYGYTF
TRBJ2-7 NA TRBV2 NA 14 TGTGCCAGCAGTGAAGAGATGGGGGCCTACGAGCAGTACTTC CASSEEMGAYEQYF
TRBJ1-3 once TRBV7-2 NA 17 TGTGCCAGCAGCTCGCCACCGGGACTCAACTCTGGAAACACCATATATTTT CASSSPPGLNSGNTIYF
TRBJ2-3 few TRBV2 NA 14 TGTGCCAGCAGTGAAAACCGCGACTGGGGGTCGCAGTATTTT CASSENRDWGSQYF
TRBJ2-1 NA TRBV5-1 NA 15 TGCGCCAGCAGCTTGGCAATGCAGGCCTACAATGAGCAGTTCTTC CASSLAMQAYNEQFF
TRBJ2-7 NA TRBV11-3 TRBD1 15 TGTGCCAGCAGCCCACGACAGGGAAGTTCCTACGAGCAGTACTTC CASSPRQGSSYEQYF
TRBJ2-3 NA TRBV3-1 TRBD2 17 TGTGCCAGCAGCCAAGATCCTAGCGGGGGGGCGTCAGATACGCAGTATTTT CASSQDPSGGASDTQYF
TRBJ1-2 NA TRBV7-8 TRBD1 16 TGTGCCAGCAGCGTACCGGGACAGGTTCCTAACTATGGCTACACCTTC CASSVPGQVPNYGYTF
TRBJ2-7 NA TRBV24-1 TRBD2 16 TGTGCCACCAGTGACACAGGGACTAGCGGGAGTTCCGAGCAGTACTTC CATSDTGTSGSSEQYF
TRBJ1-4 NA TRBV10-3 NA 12 TGTGCCATCAGTGATTTAGGTGAAAAACTGTTTTTT CAISDLGEKLFF
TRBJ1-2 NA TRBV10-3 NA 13 TGTGCCATCAGTGTTGACCTCAACTATGGCTACACCTTC CAISVDLNYGYTF
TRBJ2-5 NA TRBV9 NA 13 TGTGCCAGCAGCGTAGGAGGATCGGAGACCCAGTACTTC CASSVGGSETQYF
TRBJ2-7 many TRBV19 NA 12 TGTGCCAGTAGTATAGGGACTCTCGAGCAGTACTTC CASSIGTLEQYF
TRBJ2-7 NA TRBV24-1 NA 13 TGTGCCACCAGTGATTTTCGGGGATACGAGCAGTACTTC CATSDFRGYEQYF
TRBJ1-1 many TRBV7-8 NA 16 TGTGCCAGCAGCTTAAACCTTTACAGGATGAACACTGAAGCTTTCTTT CASSLNLYRMNTEAFF
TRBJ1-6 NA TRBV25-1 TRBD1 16 TGTGCCAGCAGCGCCGGGACAGGGATCTACAATTCACCCCTCCACTTT CASSAGTGIYNSPLHF
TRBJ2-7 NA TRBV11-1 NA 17 TGTGCCAGCAGCGTTGAAGGGGCAGATAGACAGTCCTACGAGCAGTACTTC CASSVEGADRQSYEQYF
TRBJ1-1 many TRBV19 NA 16 TGTGCCAGTAGTATAGTCCGGGACCCACCGCGCACTGAAGCTTTCTTT CASSIVRDPPRTEAFF
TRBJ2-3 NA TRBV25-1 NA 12 TGTGCCAGTAGTATAGACACAGATACGCAGTATTTT CASSIDTDTQYF
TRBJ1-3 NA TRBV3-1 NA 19 TGTGCCAGCAGCCAAGAGGGCTTAAGAGGAGGCCCCTCTGGAAACACCATATATTTT CASSQEGLRGGPSGNTIYF
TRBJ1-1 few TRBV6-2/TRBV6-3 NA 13 TGTGCCAGCAGATCAAAGGAGAGCACTGAAGCTTTCTTT CASRSKESTEAFF
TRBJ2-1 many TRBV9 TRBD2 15 TGTGCCAGCAGCGGGACTAGCGGGGGGGATGATGAGCAGTTCTTC CASSGTSGGDDEQFF